These T cell receptor beta chains were read from a single sample in a study of T cells after yellow fever vaccination. TCRdb re-derived calls from the 5' RACE reads in MiXCR, one entry per CDR3 protein. The sample holds 15,000 to 20,000 distinct CDR3 sequences, just over 4% seen once. The material was PBMCs, either bulk or a sorted T-cell subset (CD4+, CD8+, memory, or dextramer-sorted; not recorded which), obtained 15 days after the yellow fever booster vaccination. The receptors originated from a man aged 25-45 years who received the YFV17D yellow fever vaccine. Each CDR3 is given with its conserved first and last residue. The order of the fields is clone size, D gene, J gene, V gene, CDR3 DNA, CDR3 protein. D genes are given only for firm matches. Clone size is not always given. Where it is, it says once, few, many or a class for expanded clones.

many	TRBD2	TRBJ2-7	TRBV20-1	TGCAGTGCTAGCACGGTAGCGGGAGAGTACTTC	CSASTVAGEYF
many	.	TRBJ2-1	TRBV19	TGTGCCAGTAATCAGGACCTCTACAATGAGCAGTTCTTC	CASNQDLYNEQFF
once	TRBD2	TRBJ2-5	TRBV5-1	TGCGCCAGCAGCTTGGGACTAGCGGGAGGCCAAGAGACCCAGTACTTC	CASSLGLAGGQETQYF
many	.	TRBJ2-7	TRBV6-2/TRBV6-3	TGTGCCAGCAGACCCGACATACAGGGCGAGCAGTACTTC	CASRPDIQGEQYF
.	.	TRBJ1-1	TRBV3-1	TGTGCCAGCAGCCCCCGGGACACCGGTTTTCGAGCTTTCTTT	CASSPRDTGFRAFF
many	.	TRBJ2-5	TRBV7-9	TGTGCCAGCAGCTCCTCAGGGGCAGGGCTGGCAGAGACCCAGTACTTC	CASSSSGAGLAETQYF
many	.	TRBJ1-3	TRBV5-1	TGCGCCAGCAGCTTGGCGTTATCTGGAAACACCATATATTTT	CASSLALSGNTIYF
many	TRBD1	TRBJ1-2	TRBV10-3	TGTGCCATCAGTGAATCAAGACAGGGAAAAGCTAACTATGGCTACACCTTC	CAISESRQGKANYGYTF
many	.	TRBJ1-1	TRBV10-2	TGCGCCAGCAGGGACAGCTTGAACACTGAAGCTTTCTTT	CASRDSLNTEAFF
many	.	TRBJ2-7	TRBV12-3/TRBV12-4	TGTGCCAGCAGTTTAGCTGGGACCGAGCAGTACTTC	CASSLAGTEQYF
many	TRBD2	TRBJ2-5	TRBV7-2	TGTGCCAGCAGCATAGCGGGAGGGCCGGGGGAGACCCAGTACTTC	CASSIAGGPGETQYF
medium-sized	.	TRBJ2-7	TRBV7-9	TGTGCCAGCAGCTTAGGGGCGGGTTACGAGCAGTACTTC	CASSLGAGYEQYF
many	.	TRBJ2-3	TRBV20-1	TGCAGTGCTAGCAAAGCGGTAGAGGCCACAGATACGCAGTATTTT	CSASKAVEATDTQYF
many	TRBD2	TRBJ2-3	TRBV7-2	TGTGCCAGCAGCTTAGACGAGACTAGCGGCACAGATACGCAGTATTTT	CASSLDETSGTDTQYF
many	.	TRBJ2-7	TRBV27	TGTGCCAGCAGCCCCGACAGGTTGCACTCCTACGAGCAGTACTTC	CASSPDRLHSYEQYF
many	.	TRBJ2-2	TRBV5-1	TGCGCCAGCAGCCCCCGTCGGGGCGACACCGGGGAGCTGTTTTTT	CASSPRRGDTGELFF
many	.	TRBJ2-7	TRBV5-6	TGTGCCAGCAACACTGGGAGTCGGGAGCAGTACTTC	CASNTGSREQYF
many	.	TRBJ2-1	TRBV15	TGTGCCACCAGCGAAGGGAGCACCAATGAGCAGTTCTTC	CATSEGSTNEQFF
many	.	TRBJ2-7	TRBV11-2	TGTGCCAGCAGCTTCTCAGGGGGGTACGAGCAGTACTTC	CASSFSGGYEQYF
many	TRBD1	TRBJ2-7	TRBV6-5	TGTGCCAGCAGTTACAAGACAGGGAACAGGGAGCAGTACTTC	CASSYKTGNREQYF
many	.	TRBJ2-7	TRBV3-1	TGTGCCAGCAGCCGATCTGGCGAGCAGTACTTC	CASSRSGEQYF
many	.	TRBJ2-5	TRBV18	TGTGCCAGCTCACTTCTCCTGGCGGACTCAAGCCAGTACTTC	CASSLLLADSSQYF
many	.	TRBJ2-7	TRBV29-1	TGCAGCGTTGTGGGCCTCTCCTACGAGCAGTACTTC	CSVVGLSYEQYF
many	.	TRBJ2-7	TRBV4-2	TGTGCCAGCAGCCGCGACCCCTACGAGCAGTACTTC	CASSRDPYEQYF
many	TRBD2	TRBJ2-3	TRBV20-1	TGCAGTGCTAGAGCCGGCTTAGCCGGGAGGGCCGCAGATACGCAGTATTTT	CSARAGLAGRAADTQYF
many	.	TRBJ1-2	TRBV5-1	TGCGCCAGCAGCTTAGAGGACAGTATTTATGGCTACACCTTC	CASSLEDSIYGYTF
many	TRBD2	TRBJ2-3	TRBV27	TGTGCCAGCAGCCTACTAGCGGGAGATCAAGATACGCAGTATTTT	CASSLLAGDQDTQYF
many	TRBD1	TRBJ1-2	TRBV5-1	TGCGCCAGCAGCTTGGACAGGGGGACGCCCTATGGCTACACCTTC	CASSLDRGTPYGYTF
many	TRBD2	TRBJ2-1	TRBV14	TGTGCCAGCAGTGATCGGCCGGGACTAGCGGACAATGAGCAGTTCTTC	CASSDRPGLADNEQFF